The 31 T cell receptor beta chains in this list originate from one sample, sequenced in a study of patients and donors after allogeneic stem cell transplantation (TCRdb year 2020). The library was produced with RT-PCR. Sequencing instrument: NextSeq 550. In TCRdb, the public reads were trimmed at Q25 with fastp and aligned with MiXCR, with productive beta chains retained. Rows with one shared CDR3 protein collapse into an entry with the most common genes and DNA. The table for this sample lists roughly 880,000 distinct CDR3 sequences; roughly 18% of them were counted only once. Around 6% of the sample comes from the top ten. The source material was blood, either unsorted or a sorted T cell fraction (not recorded which). The receptor source for this set is a human donor who was either an allogeneic HSCT recipient or a stem cell or donor lymphocyte infusion donor (not recorded which). It is not recorded whose cells these are; they may come from a transplant donor.

This chain connects TRBV20-1 to TRBJ1-4; tentative D call: TRBD1 (5 bases). The CDR3 loop spans 14 amino acids. Looked up from germline, CDR1 is DFQATT and CDR2 is SNEGSKA (reference sequence). Trimming took 8 bases from V and 5 from J, leaving 18 bases between them. CDR3 sequence (DNA): TGCAGTCTACGGCCGGGACTCAGGAATGAAAAACTGTTTTTT. It translates to CSLRPGLRNEKLFF.

The rearrangement links TRBV7-2 to TRBJ1-1; no clear D. V dropped 1 base and J dropped 0 bases, with 6 bases sitting between them. This CDR3 is 14 amino acids long. Germline V gene sequence: CDR1 SGHTA, CDR2 FQGNSA. CDR3 in amino acids: CASSLVILNTEAFF. For the CDR3, the DNA is TGTGCCAGCAGCTTAGTGATATTGAACACTGAAGCTTTCTTT.

This clonotype was seen more than once but under ten times. The genes are TRBV7-9 and TRBJ2-1, with D uncertain. Germline CDR1 and CDR2: SEHNR and FQNEAQ (reference sequence). The V end lost 5 bases, the J end lost 9 bases, and 14 bases lay between the germline ends. This CDR3 is built from 13 residues. CDR3 region: CASSPVATGEQFF. For the CDR3, the DNA is TGTGCCAGCAGCCCCGTCGCCACCGGTGAGCAGTTCTTC.

This chain connects TRBV10-3 to TRBJ2-1; 8 positions match TRBD2. The CDR3 sequence is 14 residues long. The germline CDR1 and CDR2 sequences are ENHRY and SYGVKD. V lost 10 bases to trimming and J lost 4 bases; unmatched junction nucleotides: 9. The CDR3 region is CANSAGVGYNEQFF. The CDR3 DNA reads as TGTGCCAACTCAGCGGGAGTCGGGTACAATGAGCAGTTCTTC.

A few counts support this clonotype. The V call is TRBV27, the J call TRBJ2-1; 7 positions match TRBD2. V dropped 10 bases and J dropped 0; count of bases not matched to a gene: 9. The CDR3 has 15 amino acids. The V gene's germline CDR1 is MNHEY and CDR2 SMNVEV (reference sequence). CDR3 region: CATGARGGSYNEQFF. In DNA, the CDR3 is TGTGCCACCGGAGCCCGCGGGGGCTCCTACAATGAGCAGTTCTTC.

J is TRBJ1-2 and V is TRBV4-1, with D perhaps matching TRBD1 (5 bases). The CDR3 extends over 14 amino acids. The ends were cut back, 1 base at V and 2 bases at J, with 8 bases in the middle. Germline V gene sequence: CDR1 MGHRA, CDR2 YSYEKL. CDR3 DNA: TGCGCCAGCAGCCAAGGAGACAGAAACTATGGCTACACCTTC. Translation: CASSQGDRNYGYTF.

The chain combines TRBV6-4 with TRBJ2-7; 7 bases map to TRBD1. Germline V gives CDR1 MRHNA, CDR2 SNTAGT. This CDR3 is 17 amino acids long. The V and J ends lost 4 bases and 0 bases, in that order; junction bases with no gene match: 12. The CDR3 nucleotides read TGTGCCAGCAGTGGGGCCCTTCCGGGACAGCGCTCCTACGAGCAGTACTTC. Translating it yields CASSGALPGQRSYEQYF.

The V call is TRBV7-6, the J call TRBJ2-1, with 10 bases matching TRBD2. Germline V CDR1 and CDR2: SGHVS, FNYEAQ. V lost 3 bases to trimming and J lost 6 bases; unmatched junction nucleotides: 11. This CDR3 is 17 amino acids long. The CDR3 coding sequence is TGTGCCAGCAGCTTGTTAGGAGCGGGAGGGCCACGCAATGAGCAGTTCTTC. Amino acids: CASSLLGAGGPRNEQFF.

The chain joins TRBV12-3 or TRBV12-4 to TRBJ2-7; D remains unclear. Between the trimmed V and J ends, which lost 3 bases and 6 bases, there was a span of 9 bases. The CDR3 has 12 amino acids. CDR3 in DNA: TGTGCCAGCAGTTTGGCTAGGAGCGAGCAGTACTTC. This codes for CASSLARSEQYF.

The chain carries TRBV5-1 and TRBJ2-1; 8 nucleotides align to TRBD1. The junction had 9 bases not matched to a gene; V was cut back by 3 bases and J by 7 bases. CDR1 SGHRS and CDR2 YFSETQ come from the germline V gene. The CDR3 has 15 residues. CDR3 sequence: CASSWTGSGTNEQFF. CDR3 nucleotide sequence: TGCGCCAGCAGCTGGACAGGGTCTGGCACGAATGAGCAGTTCTTC.

This clonotype was found a few times. V is TRBV9 and J is TRBJ2-1; TRBD2 aligns across 7 bases. The CDR3 spans 16 residues. Germline assignment: CDR1 SGDLS and CDR2 YYNGEE. With 0 bases clipped from V and 2 bases from J, the junction kept 5 bases outside the gene matches. CDR3 bases: TGTGCCAGCAGCGTAGGGGCGGGAGCCACCTACAATGAGCAGTTCTTC. It translates to CASSVGAGATYNEQFF.

This clonotype was detected a few times. The rearrangement joins TRBV7-6 to TRBJ2-3; 9 nucleotides agree with TRBD1. This CDR3 comprises 17 residues. The germline V gene encodes CDR1 SGHVS and CDR2 FNYEAQ. Unmatched junction bases numbered 5, after V lost 1 base and J lost 0 bases. CDR3 residues: CASSLGPQGASTDTQYF. Written as DNA, the CDR3 is TGTGCCAGCAGCTTAGGTCCACAGGGGGCTAGCACAGATACGCAGTATTTT. The variable domain in full, completed from reference TRBV7-6 and TRBJ2-3, reads GAGVSQSPRYKVTKRGQDVALRCDPISGHVSLYWYRQALGQGPEFLTYFNYEAQQDKSGLPNDRFSAERPEGSISTLTIQRTEQRDSAMYRCASSLGPQGASTDTQYFGPGTRLTVL.

V is TRBV9 and J is TRBJ1-2; 9 nucleotides line up with TRBD1. Germline V CDR1 and CDR2: SGDLS, YYNGEE. Unmatched junction bases numbered 9, after V lost 6 bases and J lost 6 bases. The CDR3 runs to 14 residues. The CDR3 DNA reads TGTGCCAGCACCACAGGGGGCGCGATTCATGGCTACACCTTC. Translation gives CASTTGGAIHGYTF. Full variable domain (remainder filled in from reference TRBV9 and TRBJ1-2): DSGVTQTPKHLITATGQRVTLRCSPRSGDLSVYWYQQSLDQGLQFLIQYYNGEERAKGNILERFSAQQFPDLHSELNLSSLELGDSALYFCASTTGGAIHGYTFGSGTRLTVV.

This clonotype was detected only a few times. The genes are TRBV9 and TRBJ2-1, with TRBD2 matching over 13 bases. V dropped 0 bases and J dropped 6; count of bases not matched to a gene: 6. The CDR3 spans 17 residues. The V gene's germline CDR1 is SGDLS and CDR2 YYNGEE. The CDR3: CASSVARTSGSTNEQFF. The CDR3 DNA is TGTGCCAGCAGCGTAGCTCGGACTAGCGGGAGTACCAATGAGCAGTTCTTC.

The chain has TRBV12-3 or TRBV12-4 and TRBJ2-7, with TRBD1 matching 8 bases. This CDR3 has 16 residues. Trimming removed 2 bases from V and 2 bases from J; junction bases left unmatched: 8. The CDR3: CASSLRNGQGTYEQYF. The CDR3 nucleotides are TGTGCCAGCAGTTTAAGGAACGGACAGGGAACCTACGAGCAGTACTTC.

The rearrangement uses TRBV14 and TRBJ2-1; D unclear. CDR3 length: 13 residues. Germline V gene sequence: CDR1 SGHDN, CDR2 FVKESK. V was pared by 2 bases and J by 9 bases, with 11 bases between. CDR3: CASSQISGPEQFF. CDR3 coding DNA: TGTGCCAGCAGCCAAATCTCCGGACCTGAGCAGTTCTTC.

V usage is TRBV20-1 and J usage is TRBJ2-7; either TRBD1 or TRBD2 may fit D (6 bases each). The CDR3 spans 15 residues. Germline V lookup: CDR1 DFQATT, CDR2 SNEGSKA (reference sequence). V was shortened by 1 base and J by 2 bases, with 15 bases between the two germline ends. CDR3 residues: CSARVGGGAAYEQYF. CDR3 in DNA: TGCAGTGCTAGAGTTGGGGGCGGGGCCGCCTACGAGCAGTACTTC.

This clonotype was counted ten times or more. The chain carries TRBV12-3 or TRBV12-4 and TRBJ1-2, with 8 nucleotides matching TRBD1. V lost 6 bases, J lost 7 bases, and 4 bases stayed unmatched. This CDR3 is 12 amino acids long. The CDR3 nucleotides read TGTGCCAGCAGGGAACAGGGGGTTGGCTACACCTTC. Protein product: CASREQGVGYTF.

Many counts were recorded for this clonotype. The chain uses TRBV12-3 or TRBV12-4 and TRBJ2-7; the D is unclear. V shed 3 bases and J shed 3 bases, with 9 bases lying between them. The CDR3 has 13 residues. This chain's CDR3 is CASSFSSIYEQYF. In DNA, the CDR3 is TGTGCCAGCAGTTTTTCATCGATCTACGAGCAGTACTTC.

In this sample, this clonotype turned up a few times. The J gene is TRBJ1-1, the V gene TRBV30; no firm D call. From germline, CDR1 is GTSNPN and CDR2 SVGIG (reference sequence). The length of the CDR3 is 12 residues. V was pared by 5 bases and J by 0 bases, with 7 bases between. Here the CDR3 reads CAWDKMNTEAFF. In nucleotides, the CDR3 is TGTGCCTGGGACAAGATGAACACTGAAGCTTTCTTT.

This clonotype has ten or more counts. The V call is TRBV5-1, the J call TRBJ1-2; D ambiguous. CDR1 and CDR2 (germline): SGHRS, YFSETQ. CDR3 size: 10 residues. The V end lost 4 bases, the J end lost 8 bases, and 6 bases lay between the germline ends. This CDR3 is CASSDGGYTF. The CDR3 DNA is TGCGCCAGCAGCGACGGGGGCTACACCTTC.

This chain links TRBV5-1 with TRBJ2-3; D unresolved. The V end was cut by 0 bases, the J end by 2 bases, with 13 bases between. This CDR3 is 16 amino acids long. Germline assignment: CDR1 SGHRS and CDR2 YFSETQ. The chain's CDR3 is CASSLGGNRATDTQYF. In DNA, the CDR3 is TGCGCCAGCAGCTTGGGGGGAAATAGGGCCACAGATACGCAGTATTTT.

The chain has TRBV3-1 and TRBJ2-1, with D perhaps matching TRBD2 (5 bases). The CDR3 is 15 residues long. Looked up from germline, CDR1 is LGHDT and CDR2 is YNNKEL (reference sequence). V was clipped by 1 base and J by 6 bases, with 13 bases between them. CDR3 region: CASSQGTLTVNEQFF. The DNA for the CDR3 is TGTGCCAGCAGCCAAGGGACTCTTACGGTCAATGAGCAGTTCTTC.

This clonotype was recorded many times. The gene calls are TRBV24-1 and TRBJ2-2, with no clear D. The germline gives CDR1 KGHDR, CDR2 SFDVKD. The CDR3 consists of 17 residues. Trimming removed 2 bases from V and 0 bases from J, with 12 bases in between. The chain's CDR3 is CATSDSILGTNTGELFF. Written as DNA, the CDR3 is TGTGCCACCAGTGATTCTATCCTTGGAACGAACACCGGGGAGCTGTTTTTT.

Note on this clonotype: A read error may explain this, as a much larger clone is one base away. The rearrangement uses TRBV10-3 and TRBJ1-3; 7 bases agree with TRBD1. The CDR3 runs 15 residues. From germline, CDR1 is ENHRY and CDR2 SYGVKD. CDR3 DNA: TGTGTCATCAGTCGGACAGGAAACTCTGGAAACACCATATATTTT. Its translation: CVISRTGNSGNTIYF.

This clonotype was counted at least ten times. The V gene is TRBV6-1, the J gene TRBJ1-2, with D possibly being TRBD1 (6 bases). The CDR3 sequence is 13 residues long. The V gene's germline CDR1 is MNHNS and CDR2 SASEGT. V lost 5 bases, J lost 4 bases, and 11 bases lay in between. CDR3 protein: CASSQRTAYGYTF. CDR3 nucleotides: TGTGCCAGCAGTCAAAGGACAGCCTATGGCTACACCTTC.

This clonotype was observed a handful of times. The rearrangement joins TRBV20-1 to TRBJ1-1, with TRBD1 as a possible D gene (5 bases). Trimming cost V 2 bases and J 1 base, with 11 bases left between them. CDR3 size: 14 residues. Germline CDR1 is DFQATT and CDR2 is SNEGSKA (reference sequence). DNA of the CDR3: TGCAGTGCTAGATATAGGAGGGGGAACACTGAAGCTTTCTTT. Amino acid sequence: CSARYRRGNTEAFF.

The V gene is TRBV30, the J gene TRBJ2-7; D ambiguous. The CDR3 runs 11 residues. Germline V gene data show CDR1 as GTSNPN and CDR2 as SVGIG (reference sequence). With 4 bases removed from V and 6 bases from J, the gap between germline ends came to 10 bases. The CDR3 DNA reads as TGTGCCTGGATGGGCAGTCTCGAGCAGTACTTC. It translates to CAWMGSLEQYF.

DNA of the CDR3: TGTGCCAGCAGCCCAGATTATAACTATGGCTACACCTTC. Protein product: CASSPDYNYGYTF. V usage is TRBV11-2 and J usage is TRBJ1-2, with D unresolved. Germline values: CDR1 SGHAT, CDR2 FQNNGV. The CDR3 sequence is 13 residues long. Trimming left V 5 bases short and J 1 base short, with 8 bases between.

This clonotype turned up a few times. The J gene is TRBJ2-2, the V gene TRBV5-1, with 9 bases identical to TRBD2. Germline V gene lookup returns CDR1 SGHRS and CDR2 YFSETQ. The CDR3 spans 16 residues. The trim removed 5 bases at V and 4 bases at J, leaving 9 bases unmatched. The CDR3 DNA is TGCGCCAGCAGACCTAGCGGGACAGCGGGCACCGGGGAGCTGTTTTTT. Translated, it gives CASRPSGTAGTGELFF.

The genes are TRBV6-1 and TRBJ2-7, with TRBD2 matching over 7 bases. The trim removed 5 bases at V and 6 bases at J, leaving 10 bases unmatched. The germline V gene encodes CDR1 MNHNS and CDR2 SASEGT. This CDR3 has 14 residues. CDR3 residues: CASSRGGSSSEQYF. The CDR3 nucleotides are TGTGCCAGCAGTAGGGGCGGGAGTAGTAGCGAGCAGTACTTC.